The 31 T cell receptor beta chains given below trace back to one sample, sequenced in a study of T cells in Graves' hyperthyroidism and ophthalmopathy. The source material, RNA transcripts, was used to amplify TCR beta CDR3 regions. A first-round RT-PCR of the TCR CDR3 used the HTBI primer set. TCRdb reprocessed the multiplex PCR reads with MiXCR, giving one entry per CDR3 protein. The sample contains under 400,000 distinct CDR3 sequences, 18% of which appear only once. The specimen sequenced was blood. These receptors all stem from a woman between 40 and 50 years old with Graves' ophthalmopathy.

This clonotype appeared many times. This sequence joins TRBV5-5 and TRBJ1-1; D is unclear. The CDR3 sequence is 12 residues long. Trimming removed 2 bases from V and 6 bases from J, with 8 bases in between. Germline V gives CDR1 SGHKS, CDR2 YYEKEE (reference sequence). The chain's CDR3 is CASSLAPPEAFF. DNA of the CDR3: TGTGCCAGCAGCTTAGCCCCGCCTGAAGCTTTCTTT.

This clonotype was recorded many times. The genes are TRBV20-1 and TRBJ2-7, with 13 bases identical to TRBD2. The germline V gene encodes CDR1 DFQATT and CDR2 SNEGSKA (reference sequence). Losses at the gene ends were 1 base for V and 1 base for J; bases not matched to a gene: 7. The CDR3 is made up of 17 amino acids. CDR3 residues: CSARALGLAGLSYEQYF. CDR3 bases: TGCAGTGCTAGAGCCCTGGGACTAGCGGGATTGTCCTACGAGCAGTACTTC.

At least ten counts were recorded for this clonotype. V gene TRBV29-1 combines with J gene TRBJ2-7, with 14 bases matching TRBD2. CDR1 and CDR2 (germline): SQVTM, ANQGSEA. With V trimmed by 4 bases and J by 0 bases, 17 bases remained unmatched. The CDR3 has 20 amino acids. In DNA, the CDR3 is TGCAGCGTTGTACTCTTCCAGGGCGGACTAGCGGGAGGATACTCCTACGAGCAGTACTTC. Its protein is CSVVLFQGGLAGGYSYEQYF.

J is TRBJ1-2 and V is TRBV5-1; D uncertain. Trimming took off 0 bases at V and 2 bases at J, with 5 bases between the two ends. Germline-derived CDR1 and CDR2 are SGHRS and YFSETQ. The CDR3 runs to 13 residues. CDR3 residues: CASSLDQNYGYTF. The CDR3 DNA reads TGCGCCAGCAGCTTGGATCAGAACTATGGCTACACCTTC.

This clonotype was detected many times. The chain joins TRBV11-2 to TRBJ2-7, with D unresolved. Germline V gene lookup returns CDR1 SGHAT and CDR2 FQNNGV. V gave up 5 bases and J gave up 2 bases, with 19 bases separating them. The CDR3 contains 16 residues. The CDR3 region is CASSPRQWESTYEQYF. CDR3 nucleotide sequence: TGTGCCAGCAGCCCGCGACAATGGGAAAGCACCTACGAGCAGTACTTC.

The V call is TRBV6-1, the J call TRBJ2-7; D tentatively fits TRBD1 or TRBD2 (5 bases each). Per the germline V gene, CDR1 is MNHNS and CDR2 is SASEGT. V lost 8 bases and J 2 bases, leaving 16 bases between the germline ends. The CDR3 totals 14 residues. The CDR3 is CASREVGGTYEQYF. CDR3 bases: TGTGCCAGCCGCGAGGTTGGGGGTACCTACGAGCAGTACTTC.

The sample holds a few counts of this clonotype. The CDR3, as DNA: TGTGCCATCAGTGCCGGGACAGGGGGGAAGAATGAAGCTTTCTTT. It is translated as CAISAGTGGKNEAFF. V usage is TRBV10-3 and J usage is TRBJ1-1; 11 bases agree with TRBD1. The junction had 8 bases not matched to a gene; V was cut back by 4 bases and J by 7 bases. Germline CDR1 reads ENHRY; CDR2 reads SYGVKD. The CDR3 is 15 residues long.

This clonotype appeared many times. V and J are TRBV19 and TRBJ2-5, with a possible D match to TRBD1 (5 bases). Germline CDR1 LNHDA, CDR2 SQIVND (reference sequence). The ends were cut back, 3 bases at V and 0 bases at J, with 23 bases in the middle. CDR3 length: 19 amino acids. This CDR3 is CASSIVLGSNRPYQETQYF. In DNA, the CDR3 is TGTGCCAGTAGTATTGTTTTAGGCAGCAACAGGCCGTACCAAGAGACCCAGTACTTC.

This clonotype was picked up many times. The rearrangement uses TRBV28 and TRBJ2-3; D gene ambiguous. The germline V gene has CDR1 MDHEN and CDR2 SYDVKM. The CDR3 has 11 amino acids. The V and J ends lost 4 bases and 3 bases respectively, with 2 bases between them. The CDR3 region has the DNA TGTGCCAGCAGTTCTACAGATACGCAGTATTTT. Encoded protein: CASSSTDTQYF.

The J gene is TRBJ2-7, the V gene TRBV7-3; 10 positions match TRBD2. The CDR3 runs 16 residues. Trimming at V came to 0 bases and at J to 6 bases, leaving 8 bases not matched to a gene. Germline assignment: CDR1 SGHTA and CDR2 FQGTGA. CDR3 amino acids: CASSLTPLAGVGEQYF. CDR3 nucleotide sequence: TGTGCCAGCAGCTTAACTCCGCTAGCGGGAGTTGGCGAGCAGTACTTC.

There are a few counts of this clonotype. The J gene is TRBJ2-5, the V gene TRBV29-1; unclear D gene. The CDR3 spans 11 residues. V dropped 4 bases and J dropped 4 bases, with 7 bases sitting between them. Germline-derived CDR1 and CDR2 are SQVTM and ANQGSEA. The CDR3 nucleotides are TGCAGCGTTGTCTACGGAGAGACCCAGTACTTC. Its translation is CSVVYGETQYF.

With regard to this clonotype: The junction departs from the called germline gene at one end, perhaps through a read error. The V call is TRBV6-1, the J call TRBJ2-2; TRBD2 might be the D (7 bases). The germline CDR1 and CDR2 sequences are MNHNS and SASEGT. This CDR3 is 16 amino acids long. In nucleotides, the CDR3 is TGTGCCAGCAGAGAAGGGCGGGGGCAGGGCACCGGGGAGCTGTTTTTT. Translating it yields CASREGRGQGTGELFF.

In this sample, this clonotype turned up many times. This chain connects TRBV15 to TRBJ2-7; 7 bases map to TRBD2. V shed 2 bases, J shed 0 bases, and the junction held 7 bases outside the gene matches. The germline gives CDR1 LNHNV, CDR2 YYDKDF (reference sequence). CDR3 length equals 16 residues. In DNA form, the CDR3 reads TGTGCCACCAGCAGAAGGTCGACTAGCATCTCCTACGAGCAGTACTTC. It specifies CATSRRSTSISYEQYF.

In its sample, this clonotype was seen many times. A much bigger clone sits one base away, suggesting this may be a read error. Since the CDR3 does not end with the conserved phenylalanine or tryptophan, this likely comes from a read error. The gene calls are TRBV12-5 and TRBJ1-2; D remains unclear. Germline CDR1 and CDR2: LGHNT and FRNRAP. V lost 6 bases and J lost 1, with 6 bases in between. This CDR3 spans 12 amino acids. The CDR3 region has the DNA TGTGCTAGTGGCCAAGTTAACTATGGCTACACCCTC. Translating gives CASGQVNYGYTL.

This clonotype was seen ten or more times. The rearrangement joins TRBV12-3 or TRBV12-4 to TRBJ1-1; D is possibly TRBD1 (5 bases). CDR3 size: 14 residues. Trimming took 3 bases from V and 4 from J, leaving 12 bases between them. The CDR3 sequence: CASSLASGRTEAFF. The DNA for the CDR3 is TGTGCCAGCAGTTTGGCGTCAGGGCGCACTGAAGCTTTCTTT.

This clonotype was counted between two and nine times. The rearrangement links TRBV18 to TRBJ2-7; 12 bases map to TRBD2. The CDR3 has 15 amino acids. V trimming: 5 bases; J trimming: 4 bases; junction bases outside the gene matches: 6. Germline loops: CDR1 KGHSH, CDR2 LQKENI. CDR3 sequence reads: CASSDQLAGGYEQYF. For the CDR3, the DNA is TGTGCCAGCTCAGACCAACTAGCGGGGGGTTACGAGCAGTACTTC.

This clonotype was counted at least ten times. The V gene is TRBV18, the J gene TRBJ1-5; unclear D gene. Germline CDR1 is KGHSH and CDR2 is LQKENI. V lost 2 bases and J 4 bases, leaving 12 bases between the germline ends. This CDR3 has 15 residues. The CDR3: CASSPLGPPNQPQHF. For the CDR3, the DNA is TGTGCCAGCTCACCATTAGGTCCACCTAATCAGCCCCAGCATTTT.

This clonotype has at least ten counts. The chain joins TRBV28 to TRBJ2-7, with TRBD2 identical over 8 bases. V dropped 8 bases and J dropped 2; count of bases not matched to a gene: 17. Germline CDR1 MDHEN, CDR2 SYDVKM. This CDR3 has 17 residues. The CDR3 loop is CASALDGGGLDTYEQYF. CDR3 coding DNA: TGTGCCAGCGCTCTCGACGGGGGGGGACTAGACACCTACGAGCAGTACTTC. Drawing the rest from reference TRBV28 and TRBJ2-7, the complete variable domain is DVKVTQSSRYLVKRTGEKVFLECVQDMDHENMFWYRQDPGLGLRLIYFSYDVKMKEKGDIPEGYSVSREKKERFSLILESASTNQTSMYLCASALDGGGLDTYEQYFGPGTRLTVT.

This clonotype occurred a few times. A read error may explain this, as a much larger clone is one base away. This chain links TRBV2 with TRBJ2-3; 11 bases align to TRBD2. The CDR3 contains 16 residues. Germline V gene lookup returns CDR1 SNHLY and CDR2 FYNNEI. V lost 7 bases to trimming and J lost 0 bases; unmatched junction nucleotides: 6. Written as DNA, the CDR3 is TGTGCCAGCATCGCGGGACTAGCGGAGAGCACAGATACGCAGTATTTT. It specifies CASIAGLAESTDTQYF.

This clonotype has a handful of counts. The J gene is TRBJ1-2, the V gene TRBV6-5; D is undetermined. Trimming pared 0 bases from V and 8 bases from J, leaving 10 bases between. CDR1 is MNHEY and CDR2 is SVGAGI in the germline V gene. The CDR3 runs to 13 residues. DNA of the CDR3: TGTGCCAGCAGTTACTCCGAAGGTCGCGGCTACACCTTC. Protein product: CASSYSEGRGYTF.

Only a few counts were recorded for this clonotype. The rearrangement joins TRBV25-1 to TRBJ2-1; D unresolved. Germline values: CDR1 MGHDK, CDR2 SYGVNS. The CDR3 runs to 16 residues. V dropped 1 base and J dropped 0 bases, with 10 bases sitting between them. CDR3 sequence (DNA): TGTGCCAGCAGTGAATTCTTACACTCCTCCTACAATGAGCAGTTCTTC. Encoded protein: CASSEFLHSSYNEQFF.

This clonotype showed up many times. CDR3 protein: CASSPRTSGGGETQYF. The CDR3 nucleotides are TGTGCCAGCAGTCCGAGGACTAGCGGCGGGGGAGAGACCCAGTACTTC. The chain recombines TRBV27 with TRBJ2-5; TRBD2 matches 10 bases. CDR3 size: 16 residues. After removal of 5 bases from V and 4 bases from J, the junction contained 10 bases not matched to a gene. Germline loops: CDR1 MNHEY, CDR2 SMNVEV (reference sequence).

This clonotype was seen many times. This rearrangement joins TRBV6-4 to TRBJ2-6, with D unclear. Looked up from germline, CDR1 is MRHNA and CDR2 is SNTAGT. The V end lost 2 bases, the J end lost 3 bases, and 5 bases lay between the germline ends. This CDR3 is 14 amino acids long. For the CDR3, the DNA is TGTGCCAGCAGTGACGAGGTTGGGGCCAACGTCCTGACTTTC. This sequence encodes CASSDEVGANVLTF.

The sample holds many counts of this clonotype. The gene calls are TRBV7-3 and TRBJ1-1, with 7 bases fitting TRBD1. Per the germline V gene, CDR1 is SGHTA and CDR2 is FQGTGA. V lost 2 bases to trimming and J lost 5 bases; unmatched junction nucleotides: 5. The CDR3 sequence is 14 residues long. The CDR3 nucleotides are TGTGCCAGCAGCTTAGACAGGGAGCGGACTGAAGCTTTCTTT. This codes for CASSLDRERTEAFF.

This clonotype has ten or more counts. V is TRBV25-1 and J is TRBJ2-5; 7 bases are a match to TRBD1. Losses at the gene ends were 7 bases for V and 5 bases for J; bases not matched to a gene: 7. CDR1 MGHDK and CDR2 SYGVNS come from the germline V gene. This CDR3 has 13 residues. The CDR3 DNA is TGTGCCAGCAAAGAAGGGGGCTGGGAGACCCAGTACTTC. Encoded protein: CASKEGGWETQYF.

At least ten counts were recorded for this clonotype. This rearrangement joins TRBV5-5 to TRBJ1-3; D unresolved. Germline V gene sequence: CDR1 SGHKS, CDR2 YYEKEE (reference sequence). The length of the CDR3 is 16 residues. V was trimmed by 1 base and J by 4 bases, leaving 15 bases between them. DNA of the CDR3: TGTGCCAGCAGCTTGTCCATAAAGGGCGTGGGAAACACCATATATTTT. It yields the protein CASSLSIKGVGNTIYF.

The chain employs TRBV6-5 and TRBJ1-2; 9 bases map to TRBD1. Germline V gives CDR1 MNHEY, CDR2 SVGAGI. The CDR3 sequence is 16 residues long. J lost 4 bases, V lost 5 bases, and 11 bases had no gene match. The CDR3 reads CASSIRGTGPPYGYTF. DNA for the CDR3: TGTGCCAGCAGTATACGGGGGACAGGGCCCCCCTATGGCTACACCTTC.

The CDR3 is CASRELSGRYEQYF. The CDR3 DNA reads as TGTGCCAGCAGAGAACTCAGCGGGAGGTACGAGCAGTACTTC. The V call is TRBV12-3 or TRBV12-4, the J call TRBJ2-7; 9 bases align to TRBD2. This CDR3 is built from 14 residues. The V and J ends lost 6 bases and 4 bases, in that order; junction bases with no gene match: 7.

This clonotype was seen at least ten times. The rearrangement uses TRBV19 and TRBJ1-5; D gene unclear. The CDR3 is 16 residues long. Trimming removed 3 bases at V and 7 bases at J, with 19 bases between. Germline CDR1 is LNHDA and CDR2 is SQIVND (reference sequence). The CDR3 coding sequence is TGTGCCAGTAGTATCATTTCGGTTGAGTTTCAGCAGCCCCAGCATTTT. Its translation is CASSIISVEFQQPQHF.

In its sample, this clonotype was seen many times. The V and J genes are TRBV6-2 or TRBV6-3 and TRBJ2-5; 8 nucleotides agree with TRBD1. With V trimmed by 10 bases and J by 5 bases, 6 bases remained unmatched. The CDR3 loop spans 12 amino acids. From germline, CDR1 is MNHEY and CDR2 SVGEGT. For the CDR3, the DNA is TGTGCCAACGGATACAGGGGGGAGACCCAGTACTTC. Translating it yields CANGYRGETQYF.

This clonotype was counted a single time. The rearrangement uses TRBV9 and TRBJ2-7; D perhaps matches TRBD2 (5 bases). CDR3 length: 14 amino acids. V lost 4 bases and J 2 bases, leaving 13 bases between the germline ends. CDR1 is SGDLS, CDR2 YYNGEE, per germline. The CDR3 region has the DNA TGTGCCAGCAGCCCACGTCCGCGGGCCTACGAGCAGTACTTC. It codes for CASSPRPRAYEQYF.